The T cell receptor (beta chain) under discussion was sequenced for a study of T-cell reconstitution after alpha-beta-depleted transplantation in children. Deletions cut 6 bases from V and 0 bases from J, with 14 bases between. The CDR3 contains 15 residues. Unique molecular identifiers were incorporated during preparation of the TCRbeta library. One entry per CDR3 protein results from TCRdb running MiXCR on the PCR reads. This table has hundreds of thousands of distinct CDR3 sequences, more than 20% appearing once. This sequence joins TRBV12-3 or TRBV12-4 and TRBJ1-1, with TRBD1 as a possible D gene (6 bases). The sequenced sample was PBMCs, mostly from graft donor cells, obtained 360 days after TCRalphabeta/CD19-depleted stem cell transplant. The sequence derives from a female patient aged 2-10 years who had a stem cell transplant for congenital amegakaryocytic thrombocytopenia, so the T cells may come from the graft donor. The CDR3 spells CASSLRGPLNTEAFF. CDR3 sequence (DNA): TGTGCCAGCAGCCTACGGGGGCCCCTGAACACTGAAGCTTTCTTT.